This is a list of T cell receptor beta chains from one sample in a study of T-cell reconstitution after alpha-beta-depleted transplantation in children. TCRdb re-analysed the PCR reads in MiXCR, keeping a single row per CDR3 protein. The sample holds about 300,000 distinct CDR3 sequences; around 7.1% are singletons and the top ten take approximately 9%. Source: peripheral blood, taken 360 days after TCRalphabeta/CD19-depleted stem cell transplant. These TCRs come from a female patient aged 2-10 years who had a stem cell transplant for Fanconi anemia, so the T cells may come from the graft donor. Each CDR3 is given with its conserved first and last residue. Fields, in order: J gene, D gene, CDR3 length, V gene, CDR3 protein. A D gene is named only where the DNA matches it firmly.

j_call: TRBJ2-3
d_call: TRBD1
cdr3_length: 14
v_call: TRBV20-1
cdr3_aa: CSASGDRVTDTQYF

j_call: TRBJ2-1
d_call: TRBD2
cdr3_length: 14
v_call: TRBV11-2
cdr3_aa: CASSLVGLAGRQFF

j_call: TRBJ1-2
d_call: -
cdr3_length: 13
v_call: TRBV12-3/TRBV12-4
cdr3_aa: CASSSGNVYGYTF

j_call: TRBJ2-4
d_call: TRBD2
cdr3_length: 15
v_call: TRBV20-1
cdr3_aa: CSARDLSGGKNIQYF

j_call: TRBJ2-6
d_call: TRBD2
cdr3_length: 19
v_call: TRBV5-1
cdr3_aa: CASSLAGGGGLSGANVLTF

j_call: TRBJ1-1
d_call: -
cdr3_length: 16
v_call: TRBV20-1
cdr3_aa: CSARDFDRGSGTEAFF

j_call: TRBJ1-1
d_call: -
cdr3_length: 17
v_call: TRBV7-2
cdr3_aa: CASSLGPYNRVNTEAFF

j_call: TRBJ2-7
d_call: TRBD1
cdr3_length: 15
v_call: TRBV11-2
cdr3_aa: CASSPRDRASIEQYF

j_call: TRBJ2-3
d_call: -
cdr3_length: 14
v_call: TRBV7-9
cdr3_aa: CASSPETSTDTQYF

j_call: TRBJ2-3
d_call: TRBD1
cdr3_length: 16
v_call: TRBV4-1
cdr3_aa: CASSLRQGASTDTQYF

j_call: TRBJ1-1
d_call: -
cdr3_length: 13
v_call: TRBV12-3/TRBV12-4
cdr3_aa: CASSLWPNTEAFF

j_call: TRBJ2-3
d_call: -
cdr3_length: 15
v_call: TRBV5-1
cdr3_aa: CASSSSMGGADTQYF

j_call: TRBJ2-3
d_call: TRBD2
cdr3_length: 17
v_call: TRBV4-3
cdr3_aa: CASSQDRLAGGSDTQYF

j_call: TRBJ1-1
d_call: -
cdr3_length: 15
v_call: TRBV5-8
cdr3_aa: CASSLGDLDGTEAFF

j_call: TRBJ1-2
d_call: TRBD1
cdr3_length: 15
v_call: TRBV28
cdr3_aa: CASSSGQGTHYGYTF

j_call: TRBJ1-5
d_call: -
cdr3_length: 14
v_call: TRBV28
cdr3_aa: CASSKGGIGQPQHF

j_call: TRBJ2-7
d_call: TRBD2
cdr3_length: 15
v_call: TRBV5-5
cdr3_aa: CASRGRTSGFYEQYF

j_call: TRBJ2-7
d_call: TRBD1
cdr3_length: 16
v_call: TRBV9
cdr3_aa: CASSPVGTGGFGEQYF

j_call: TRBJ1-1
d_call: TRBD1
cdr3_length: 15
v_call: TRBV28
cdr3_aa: CASSSPTGFGTEAFF

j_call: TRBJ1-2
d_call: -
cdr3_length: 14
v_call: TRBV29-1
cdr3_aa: CSVEVLMTNYGYTF

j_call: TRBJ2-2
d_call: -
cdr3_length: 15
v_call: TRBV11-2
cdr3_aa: CASRPPLGNTGELFF

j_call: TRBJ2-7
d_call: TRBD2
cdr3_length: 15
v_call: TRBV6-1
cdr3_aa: CASSPPGLAGAEQYF

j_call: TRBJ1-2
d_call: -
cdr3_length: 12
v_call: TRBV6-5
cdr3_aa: CASSPRGKGYTF

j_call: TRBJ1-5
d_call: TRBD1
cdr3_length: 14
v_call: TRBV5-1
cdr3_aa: CANSGQTSNQPQHF

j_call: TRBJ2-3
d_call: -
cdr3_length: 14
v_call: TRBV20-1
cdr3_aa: CSASPRVGTDTQYF

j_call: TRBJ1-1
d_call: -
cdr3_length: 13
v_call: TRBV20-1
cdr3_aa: CSARDHTGLEAFF

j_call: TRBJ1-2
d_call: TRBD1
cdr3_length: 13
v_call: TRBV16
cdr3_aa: CASSQLTGKSYTF

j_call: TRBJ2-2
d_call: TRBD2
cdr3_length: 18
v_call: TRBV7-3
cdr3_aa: CASSSGLAGGMNTGELFF

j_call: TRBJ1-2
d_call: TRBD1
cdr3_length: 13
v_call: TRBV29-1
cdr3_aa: CSVGQGTPYGYTF

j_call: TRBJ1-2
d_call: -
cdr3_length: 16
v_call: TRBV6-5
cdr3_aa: CASSYSMVTIKHGYTF

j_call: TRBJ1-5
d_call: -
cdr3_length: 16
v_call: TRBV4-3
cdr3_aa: CASSQALLNSNQPQHF

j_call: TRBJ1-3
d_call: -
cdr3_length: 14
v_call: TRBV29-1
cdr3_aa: CSVGLLSSGNTIYF

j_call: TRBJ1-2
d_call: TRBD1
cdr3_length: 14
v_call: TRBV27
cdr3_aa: CASSLKKTGDGYTF

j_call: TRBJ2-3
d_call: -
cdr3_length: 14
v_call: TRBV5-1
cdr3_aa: CASSLEGRTDTQYF

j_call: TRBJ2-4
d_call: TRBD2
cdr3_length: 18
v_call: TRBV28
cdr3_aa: CASSLRLAGVLAKNIQYF

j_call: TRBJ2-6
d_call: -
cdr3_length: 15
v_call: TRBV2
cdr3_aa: CATPTPSSGANVLTF

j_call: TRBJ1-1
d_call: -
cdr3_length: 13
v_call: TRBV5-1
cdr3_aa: CASSLLSTTEAFF

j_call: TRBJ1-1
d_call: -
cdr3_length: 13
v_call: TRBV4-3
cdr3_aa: CASSQDVDREAFF

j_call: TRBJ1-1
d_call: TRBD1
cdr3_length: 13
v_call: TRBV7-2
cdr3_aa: CASSSGTGTEAFF

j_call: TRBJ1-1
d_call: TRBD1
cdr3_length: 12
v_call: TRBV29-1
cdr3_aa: CSAGQGNTEAFF

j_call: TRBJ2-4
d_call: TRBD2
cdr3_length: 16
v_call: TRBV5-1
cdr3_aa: CASSPLGGGAKNIQYF

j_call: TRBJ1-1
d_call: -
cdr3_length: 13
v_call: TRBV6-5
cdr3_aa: CASSYSRNTEAFF

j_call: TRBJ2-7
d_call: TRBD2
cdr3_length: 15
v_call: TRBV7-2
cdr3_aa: CASSLDGGGNYEQYF

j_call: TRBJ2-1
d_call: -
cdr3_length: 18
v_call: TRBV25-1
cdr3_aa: CASSEYFGDTRRTNEQFF

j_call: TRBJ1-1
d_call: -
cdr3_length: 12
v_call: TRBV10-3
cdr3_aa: CATDDKNTEAFF

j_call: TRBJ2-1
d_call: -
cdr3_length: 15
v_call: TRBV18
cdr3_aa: CASSPRPDSYNEQFF

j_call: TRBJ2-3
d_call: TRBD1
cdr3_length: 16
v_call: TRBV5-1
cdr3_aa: CASSLEGATGVDTQYF

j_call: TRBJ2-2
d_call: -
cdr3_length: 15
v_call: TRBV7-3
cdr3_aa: CASSFQGMKTGELFF

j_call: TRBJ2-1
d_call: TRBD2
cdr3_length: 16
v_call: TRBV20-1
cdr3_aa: CSAPVAGAHYYNEQFF

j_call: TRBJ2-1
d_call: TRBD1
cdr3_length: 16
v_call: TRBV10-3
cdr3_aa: CAISESGQGISGEQFF

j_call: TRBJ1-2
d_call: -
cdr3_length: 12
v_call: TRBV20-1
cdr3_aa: CSASKGTWGYTF

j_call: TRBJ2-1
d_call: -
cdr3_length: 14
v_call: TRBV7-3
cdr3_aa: CASSSQTGTPEQFF